The clone carrying this T cell receptor (beta chain) was counted a few times. These data come from a study of blood T cell repertoires in COVID-19. J gave up 5 bases and V 6 bases, and 14 bases lay outside the gene matches. This CDR3 is 16 amino acids long. Germline lookup yields CDR1 MNHEY and CDR2 SVGEGT. The data were produced by immunoSEQ multiplex PCR, yet TCRdb's version contains in-frame clones alone and is incomplete. The data hold approximately 120,000 clones, with around 76% observed a single time. The specimen was peripheral blood. The source of this sequence is a man between 60 and 75 years old with acute or convalescent COVID-19. V gene TRBV6-2 or TRBV6-3 combines with J gene TRBJ2-3; 7 bases align to TRBD2. Written as DNA, the CDR3 is TGTGCCAGCAGCAGACGTCCCACGGGGAGGGTAGATACGCAGTATTTT. This encodes CASSRRPTGRVDTQYF.